The next 24 T cell receptor beta chains were all read from a single sample in a study of blood T cell repertoires in COVID-19 (TCRdb year 2020). Library method: the immunoSEQ multiplex PCR assay. Not all clones reach the TCRdb copy of this immuneACCESS table, which keeps in-frame sequences only. Checked studies attribute under half of the gap to unresolved V genes and leave the rest unexplained. Across this sample there are some 35,000 clones, with nearly 80% seen only once. The ten largest account for around 30% of the sample. The source material was peripheral blood. These receptors all come from a man at least 80 years old with acute or convalescent COVID-19.

In this sample, this clone turned up many times. J is TRBJ1-1 and V is TRBV19; 8 positions match TRBD1. Trimming at V came to 1 base and at J to 3 bases, leaving 10 bases not matched to a gene. The germline V gene encodes CDR1 LNHDA and CDR2 SQIVND (reference sequence). CDR3 length equals 17 residues. CDR3 sequence: CASSIVGTGGRDTEAFF. The DNA for the CDR3 is TGTGCCAGTAGTATAGTGGGGACAGGAGGACGGGACACTGAAGCTTTCTTT. The whole variable domain, filled in from reference TRBV19 and TRBJ1-1, reads DGGITQSPKYLFRKEGQNVTLSCEQNLNHDAMYWYRQDPGQGLRLIYYSQIVNDFQKGDIAEGYSVSREKKESFPLTVTSAQKNPTAFYLCASSIVGTGGRDTEAFFGQGTRLTVV.

The chain employs TRBV18 and TRBJ1-6; 7 nucleotides match TRBD1. This CDR3 has 15 residues. Trimming removed 4 bases from V and 6 bases from J; junction bases left unmatched: 6. Germline V gene sequence: CDR1 KGHSH, CDR2 LQKENI. The CDR3 region is CASSQQGPSNSPLHF. The CDR3 DNA reads TGTGCCAGCTCACAACAGGGGCCCTCTAATTCACCCCTCCACTTT.

This clone occurred a few times. The rearrangement uses TRBV6-2 or TRBV6-3 and TRBJ2-7; 8 nucleotides agree with TRBD1. The CDR3 spans 14 residues. With V trimmed by 6 bases and J by 2 bases, 6 bases remained unmatched. Germline CDR1 reads MNHEY; CDR2 reads SVGEGT. DNA of the CDR3: TGTGCCAGCAGCAGACAGGGGCGCCCCTACGAGCAGTACTTC. As protein: CASSRQGRPYEQYF.

This clone was observed a single time. The chain recombines TRBV28 with TRBJ2-1, with D tentatively TRBD2 (6 bases). Deletions cut 7 bases from V and 0 bases from J, with 13 bases between. This CDR3 spans 15 amino acids. The germline gives CDR1 MDHEN, CDR2 SYDVKM. The CDR3 region has the DNA TGTGCCAGCACCCTGGGGGGTAGCTCCTACAATGAGCAGTTCTTC. This codes for CASTLGGSSYNEQFF.

This chain uses TRBV24-1 with TRBJ1-2; 8 nucleotides agree with TRBD1. Trimming at V came to 4 bases and at J to 2 bases, leaving 8 bases not matched to a gene. Per the germline V gene, CDR1 is KGHDR and CDR2 is SFDVKD. The CDR3 length is 16 residues. For the CDR3, the DNA is TGTGCCACCAGTGACTCCTCTCGGACAGGGAACTATGGCTACACCTTC. Protein sequence: CATSDSSRTGNYGYTF.

This clone was seen more than once but under ten times. The J gene is TRBJ2-7, the V gene TRBV4-2, with TRBD2 matching over 10 bases. V gave up 4 bases and J gave up 6 bases; unmatched junction bases: 9. The CDR3 totals 15 residues. Germline assignment: CDR1 LGHNA and CDR2 YNFKEQ. CDR3 nucleotide sequence: TGTGCCAGCAGCCCTACGATAGCGGGAGGCTTCGAGCAGTACTTC. This codes for CASSPTIAGGFEQYF.

This chain links TRBV6-2 or TRBV6-3 with TRBJ2-3; 10 bases map to TRBD1. The germline V gene encodes CDR1 MNHEY and CDR2 SVGEGT. Unmatched junction bases numbered 5, after V lost 2 bases and J lost 3 bases. This CDR3 spans 16 amino acids. The CDR3 region has the DNA TGTGCCAGCAGTTACCGGGACAGGGGATGGACAGATACGCAGTATTTT. It yields the protein CASSYRDRGWTDTQYF.

This rearrangement joins TRBV5-4 to TRBJ2-5; 11 nucleotides align to TRBD2. V dropped 4 bases and J dropped 3; count of bases not matched to a gene: 11. The CDR3 has 17 amino acids. The V gene's germline CDR1 is SGHNT and CDR2 YYREEE (reference sequence). CDR3 residues: CASSPRGLAGGEETQYF. CDR3 nucleotide sequence: TGTGCCAGCAGCCCGAGGGGGCTAGCGGGAGGAGAAGAGACCCAGTACTTC.

The genes are TRBV7-6 and TRBJ2-7, with 13 bases that match TRBD2. CDR1 is SGHVS, CDR2 FNYEAQ, per germline. The length of the CDR3 is 17 residues. The V gene end was trimmed by 5 bases and the J gene end by 3 bases; junction bases not matched to a gene: 10. The CDR3 nucleotides read TGTGCCAGCAGCCCGCAAAAACTAGCGGGAGGGGGCTACGAGCAGTACTTC. Translated, it gives CASSPQKLAGGGYEQYF.

This sequence joins TRBV7-2 and TRBJ2-3; possible D gene TRBD2, 5 bases. CDR1 is SGHTA and CDR2 is FQGNSA in the germline V gene. This CDR3 contains 15 residues. Trimming cost V 2 bases and J 1 base, with 10 bases left between them. CDR3 in DNA: TGTGCCAGCAGCTTAAGGAAGGGAGGCACAGATACGCAGTATTTT. This translates into CASSLRKGGTDTQYF.

The chain has TRBV4-2 and TRBJ1-1; tentatively, D is TRBD1 (6 bases). CDR3 length: 17 amino acids. With 1 base removed from V and 1 base from J, the gap between germline ends came to 16 bases. Germline CDR1 is LGHNA and CDR2 is YNFKEQ. The CDR3 nucleotides are TGTGCCAGCAGCCAAGCGCCCTGGGGGCTGGAGAACACTGAAGCTTTCTTT. Protein sequence: CASSQAPWGLENTEAFF.

This sequence joins TRBV12-3 or TRBV12-4 and TRBJ1-4; 8 bases align to TRBD1. CDR3 size: 12 residues. The V and J ends lost 8 bases and 7 bases, in that order; junction bases with no gene match: 3. CDR3 loop: CASGQGSEKLFF. CDR3 coding DNA: TGTGCCAGCGGACAGGGAAGTGAAAAACTGTTTTTT.

The rearrangement links TRBV25-1 to TRBJ2-7; 8 nucleotides match TRBD2. V trimming: 4 bases; J trimming: 2 bases; junction bases outside the gene matches: 4. The CDR3 is 14 residues long. The germline CDR1 and CDR2 sequences are MGHDK and SYGVNS. The CDR3: CASSGTSGAYEQYF. The CDR3 region has the DNA TGTGCCAGCAGTGGCACTAGCGGAGCCTACGAGCAGTACTTC.

This clone was seen a handful of times. V gene TRBV2 combines with J gene TRBJ1-5; D is perhaps TRBD1 (5 bases). The CDR3 is made up of 14 amino acids. V lost 7 bases, J lost 6 bases, and 16 bases lay in between. The germline V gene has CDR1 SNHLY and CDR2 FYNNEI. This CDR3 is CASTVDGGRQPQHF. As DNA, the CDR3 is TGTGCCAGCACCGTGGACGGGGGACGTCAGCCCCAGCATTTT. The full variable domain, completed using reference TRBV2 and TRBJ1-5, is EPEVTQTPSHQVTQMGQEVILRCVPISNHLYFYWYRQILGQKVEFLVSFYNNEISEKSEIFDDQFSVERPDGSNFTLKIRSTKLEDSAMYFCASTVDGGRQPQHFGDGTRLSIL.

The gene calls are TRBV25-1 and TRBJ1-1; 7 nucleotides align to TRBD1. V was clipped by 6 bases and J by 4 bases; unmatched bases: 8. Looked up from germline, CDR1 is MGHDK and CDR2 is SYGVNS. The CDR3 runs to 14 residues. CDR3 amino acids: CASRSKGASTEAFF. DNA of the CDR3: TGTGCCAGCAGGTCCAAGGGGGCGTCCACTGAAGCTTTCTTT.

V and J are TRBV7-2 and TRBJ1-1; D unclear. Germline CDR1 is SGHTA and CDR2 is FQGNSA. This CDR3 has 15 residues. V was cut by 6 bases and J by 3 bases, with 17 bases left in between. The CDR3 sequence is CASRPSTGDDTEAFF. The CDR3 bases are TGTGCCAGCAGACCCTCGACGGGTGATGACACTGAAGCTTTCTTT.

The chain combines TRBV9 with TRBJ1-2; possibly TRBD1 for D (6 bases). The germline V and J ends were trimmed by 0 bases and 3 bases, with 21 bases remaining between them. CDR1 and CDR2 from the germline V gene are SGDLS and YYNGEE. The length of the CDR3 is 18 residues. In nucleotides, the CDR3 is TGTGCCAGCAGCGTAGCGGGTAGGGAGGGGGGCATCGACTATGGCTACACCTTC. This gives the protein CASSVAGREGGIDYGYTF.

The chain's CDR3 is CASADLRGFYETQYF. The CDR3 DNA sequence: TGTGCCAGCGCGGACCTCAGGGGGTTTTATGAGACCCAGTACTTC. The V gene is TRBV6-5, the J gene TRBJ2-5; 7 bases match TRBD1. The V segment lost 8 bases and the J segment 5 bases; nucleotides outside the gene matches: 14. The germline gives CDR1 MNHEY, CDR2 SVGAGI. The CDR3 totals 15 residues.

A note on this clone: The germline gene is not matched at one end of the junction; a read error may be the cause. The CDR3 loop reads CASSPGTSGSYERYF. CDR3 sequence (DNA): TGTGCCAGCTCACCAGGGACTAGCGGTTCCTACGAGCGGTACTTC. The rearrangement uses TRBV18 and TRBJ2-7; 11 positions agree with TRBD2. CDR3 length equals 15 residues. The germline V gene encodes CDR1 KGHSH and CDR2 LQKENI.

This chain uses TRBV18 with TRBJ1-6; D might be TRBD1 (6 bases). V dropped 1 base and J dropped 1 base, with 14 bases sitting between them. The CDR3 loop spans 18 amino acids. Germline lookup yields CDR1 KGHSH and CDR2 LQKENI. This CDR3 is CASSPQAPQGSYNSPLHF. The CDR3, as DNA: TGTGCCAGCTCACCACAGGCCCCCCAGGGGTCCTATAATTCACCCCTCCACTTT.

Written as DNA, the CDR3 is TGTGCCAGCTCACCAGAAACAGACTATGGCTACACCTTC. This encodes CASSPETDYGYTF. The rearrangement uses TRBV18 and TRBJ1-2; no clear D gene. Looked up from germline, CDR1 is KGHSH and CDR2 is LQKENI. The CDR3 spans 13 residues. Trimming shortened V by 2 bases and J by 3 bases, and 7 bases separated the two germline ends.

The chain combines TRBV18 with TRBJ2-5; 10 nucleotides align to TRBD1. Germline V lookup: CDR1 KGHSH, CDR2 LQKENI. V shed 3 bases and J 3 bases; nucleotides not matched to a gene: 4. CDR3 length: 15 amino acids. As DNA, the CDR3 is TGTGCCAGCTCACCCCCGGGACAGGGGAAAGAGACCCAGTACTTC. It is translated as CASSPPGQGKETQYF.

The chain carries TRBV5-1 and TRBJ2-3, with 7 bases fitting TRBD1. Germline V gene data show CDR1 as SGHRS and CDR2 as YFSETQ. The V gene end was trimmed by 0 bases and the J gene end by 2 bases; junction bases not matched to a gene: 3. The CDR3 runs 15 residues. The CDR3 sequence is CASSLVGTDTDTQYF. The CDR3 nucleotides are TGCGCCAGCAGCTTGGTTGGGACAGACACAGATACGCAGTATTTT.

The genes are TRBV6-5 and TRBJ2-3, with 7 bases lining up with TRBD2. This CDR3 has 13 residues. Unmatched junction bases numbered 5, after V lost 6 bases and J lost 5 bases. CDR1 is MNHEY, CDR2 SVGAGI, per germline. The CDR3 spells CASRGTIVDTQYF. CDR3 sequence (DNA): TGTGCCAGCAGGGGGACTATTGTAGATACGCAGTATTTT.